These 14 T cell receptor beta chains originate from one sample sequenced in a study of T cells after yellow fever vaccination. TCRdb fed the 5' RACE reads into MiXCR, producing one record per CDR3 protein. The sample lists about 300,000 distinct CDR3 sequences; 6.8% were seen once. The sequencing used PBMCs, collected 45 days after the first yellow fever vaccination. All receptors come from a man between 18 and 35 years old who received the YFV17D yellow fever vaccine.

The genes are TRBV4-3 and TRBJ1-5; no definite D call. Germline values: CDR1 LGHNA, CDR2 YSLEER. The germline V and J ends were trimmed by 1 base and 3 bases, with 10 bases remaining between them. The CDR3 is 15 residues long. The DNA for the CDR3 is TGCGCCAGCAGCCAAGCGCCCGGGGTCAATCAGCCCCAGCATTTT. Amino acid sequence: CASSQAPGVNQPQHF.

V gene TRBV5-3 combines with J gene TRBJ2-1; maybe TRBD2 (5 bases). TRBV5-3 is placed among ORFs of uncertain function. The germline V and J ends were trimmed by 8 bases and 5 bases, with 17 bases remaining between them. The CDR3 has 14 amino acids. The CDR3 nucleotides are TGTGCCAGGAGCCCCGGGGTACGGCACAATGAGCAGTTCTTC. Amino acids: CARSPGVRHNEQFF.

This clonotype has just a few counts. This sequence joins TRBV3-1 and TRBJ2-2, with TRBD1 as a possible D gene (5 bases). Germline V gene lookup returns CDR1 LGHDT and CDR2 YNNKEL (reference sequence). The CDR3 loop spans 13 amino acids. V was clipped by 1 base and J by 6 bases, with 6 bases between them. The CDR3 region is CASSQVGPGELFF. Written as DNA, the CDR3 is TGTGCCAGCAGCCAAGTGGGGCCCGGGGAGCTGTTTTTT.

Remarks on this clonotype: One base away lies a much larger clone, so this may be a sequencing read error. V and J are TRBV7-9 and TRBJ1-6; 8 positions match TRBD1. Germline V CDR1 and CDR2: SEHNR, FQNEAQ (reference sequence). This CDR3 comprises 14 residues. The CDR3 region is CASILMTGDSPLHF. DNA for the CDR3: TGTGCCAGCATCTTAATGACAGGGGATTCACCCCTCCACTTT. The full variable domain, rest sourced from reference TRBV7-9 and TRBJ1-6, is DTGVSQNPRHKITKRGQNVTFRCDPISEHNRLYWYRQTLGQGPEFLTYFQNEAQLEKSRLLSDRFSAERPKGSFSTLEIQRTEQGDSAMYLCASILMTGDSPLHFGNGTRLTVT.

The rearrangement joins TRBV7-8 to TRBJ2-2; D perhaps matches TRBD1 (6 bases). The CDR3 extends over 15 amino acids. Trimming left V 2 bases short and J 6 bases short, with 13 bases between. The germline gives CDR1 SGHVS, CDR2 FQNEAQ. CDR3 loop: CASSLSGVQSGELFF. The DNA of the CDR3 is TGTGCCAGCAGCTTATCAGGGGTCCAGTCCGGGGAGCTGTTTTTT.

This clonotype has a count of ten or more. V and J are TRBV28 and TRBJ2-3, with 8 positions matching TRBD1. CDR1 MDHEN and CDR2 SYDVKM come from the germline V gene. The V and J ends lost 7 bases and 2 bases, in that order; junction bases with no gene match: 17. The CDR3 is made up of 18 amino acids. The CDR3 DNA reads as TGTGCCAGCACCCAGTTTCAACACGGGACAGGCATCACAGATACGCAGTATTTT. Residues: CASTQFQHGTGITDTQYF.

This rearrangement joins TRBV7-7 to TRBJ2-5; TRBD2 aligns across 7 bases. The CDR3 is 15 residues long. Per germline, CDR1 SSHAT and CDR2 FNYEAQ (reference sequence). Trimming removed 5 bases from V and 5 bases from J; junction bases left unmatched: 11. CDR3 loop: CASSPRLAFLETQYF. CDR3 nucleotide sequence: TGTGCCAGCAGCCCTCGACTAGCATTTTTGGAGACCCAGTACTTC. Combining the CDR3 with reference TRBV7-7 and TRBJ2-5 gives the whole variable domain GAGVSQSPRYKVTKRGQDVTLRCDPISSHATLYWYQQALGQGPEFLTYFNYEAQPDKSGLPSDRFSAERPEGSISTLTIQRTEQRDSAMYRCASSPRLAFLETQYFGPGTRLLVL.

The sample holds many counts of this clonotype. The chain combines TRBV20-1 with TRBJ2-2, with TRBD2 identical over 10 bases. Looked up from germline, CDR1 is DFQATT and CDR2 is SNEGSKA (reference sequence). V was clipped by 1 base and J by 7 bases; unmatched bases: 3. There are 14 residues in the CDR3. As DNA, the CDR3 is TGCAGTGCTAGAGTAGCGGGGGGCGGCGGGGAGCTGTTTTTT. Translated, it gives CSARVAGGGGELFF.

This clonotype appeared a few times. The CDR3 spells CSASWGGPSNEQFF. The DNA of the CDR3 is TGCAGTGCTAGTTGGGGGGGTCCCTCCAATGAGCAGTTCTTC. V usage is TRBV20-1 and J usage is TRBJ2-1; 7 nucleotides line up with TRBD2. Germline trimming cut 3 bases from V and 6 bases from J; bases unmatched to any gene: 8. The CDR3 has 14 residues. From germline, CDR1 is DFQATT and CDR2 SNEGSKA (reference sequence).

This clonotype was counted at least ten times. The chain combines TRBV7-2 with TRBJ1-5; 7 bases align to TRBD1. With 1 base clipped from V and 6 bases from J, the junction kept 6 bases outside the gene matches. Germline V gene sequence: CDR1 SGHTA, CDR2 FQGNSA. The CDR3 totals 15 residues. DNA of the CDR3: TGTGCCAGCAGCTTAGAAGACAGGGTCGTTCAGCCCCAGCATTTT. Protein sequence: CASSLEDRVVQPQHF.

The sample holds a few counts of this clonotype. This chain links TRBV6-1 with TRBJ1-1; D remains ambiguous. V was cut by 6 bases and J by 4 bases, with 18 bases left in between. The CDR3 sequence is 15 residues long. Per germline, CDR1 MNHNS and CDR2 SASEGT. The CDR3 region has the DNA TGTGCCAGCAGGGGGTCCGCCGGCAGACCCACTGAAGCTTTCTTT. Its protein is CASRGSAGRPTEAFF.

This clonotype was observed many times. The chain combines TRBV29-1 with TRBJ2-1; D remains unclear. V lost 5 bases and J lost 0, with 17 bases in between. Germline CDR1 is SQVTM and CDR2 is ANQGSEA. The CDR3 runs 16 residues. The CDR3 nucleotides are TGCAGCGTTCCCCCCGACCCAAGGAGCTCCTACAATGAGCAGTTCTTC. Its translation is CSVPPDPRSSYNEQFF.

The table lists this clonotype with a few counts. This chain links TRBV28 with TRBJ2-5; TRBD1 agrees at 7 bases. Germline V gene sequence: CDR1 MDHEN, CDR2 SYDVKM. Germline trimming cut 5 bases from V and 4 bases from J; bases unmatched to any gene: 10. This CDR3 region has 15 residues. The CDR3 nucleotides read TGTGCCAGCAGTACCGACAGGGCGCCAGTAGAGACCCAGTACTTC. It encodes CASSTDRAPVETQYF.

This clonotype was recorded at least ten times. This chain connects TRBV7-2 to TRBJ2-7; D uncertain. The CDR3 has 12 amino acids. Per germline, CDR1 SGHTA and CDR2 FQGNSA. The V and J ends lost 5 bases and 3 bases respectively, with 8 bases between them. The chain's CDR3 is CASSPGLYEQYF. CDR3 nucleotide sequence: TGTGCCAGCAGCCCCGGGCTCTACGAGCAGTACTTC.